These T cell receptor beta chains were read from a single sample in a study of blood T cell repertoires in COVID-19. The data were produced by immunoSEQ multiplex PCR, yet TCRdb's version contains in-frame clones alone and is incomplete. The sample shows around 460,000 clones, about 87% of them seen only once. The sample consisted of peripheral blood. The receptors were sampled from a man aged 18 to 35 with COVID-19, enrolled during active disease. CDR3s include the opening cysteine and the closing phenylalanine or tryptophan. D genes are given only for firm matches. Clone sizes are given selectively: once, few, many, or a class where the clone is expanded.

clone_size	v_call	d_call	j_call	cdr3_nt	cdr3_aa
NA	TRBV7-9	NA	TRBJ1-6	TGTGCCAGCAGCTTAGTCCGGGGCTTTCAGGGGAATTCACCCCTCCACTTT	CASSLVRGFQGNSPLHF
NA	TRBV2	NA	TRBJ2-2	TGTGCCAGCTGTGTTGGTCGGACCGGGGAGCTGTTTTTT	CASCVGRTGELFF
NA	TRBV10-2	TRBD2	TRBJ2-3	TGCGCCAGCAGTGAGTCATGGGCTAGCGGGAGAACAGATACGCAGTATTTT	CASSESWASGRTDTQYF
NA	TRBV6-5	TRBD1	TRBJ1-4	TGTGCCAGCAGTTCTCTCCGGACAGGGGGCGCAGAAAAACTGTTTTTT	CASSSLRTGGAEKLFF
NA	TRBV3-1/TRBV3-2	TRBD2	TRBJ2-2	TGTGCCAGCAGCCAAGTGGCTGGACTAGCGGGGGGATCGAACACCGGGGAGCTGTTTTTT	CASSQVAGLAGGSNTGELFF
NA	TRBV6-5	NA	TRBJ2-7	TGTGCCAGCAGTTACAGTTACAGCTCCTACGAGCAGTACTTC	CASSYSYSSYEQYF
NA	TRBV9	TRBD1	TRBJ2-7	TGTGCCAGCAGCGTAGGTCCGACAGGGGGGTCCTACGAGCAGTACTTC	CASSVGPTGGSYEQYF
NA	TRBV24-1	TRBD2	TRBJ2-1	TGTGCCACCAGTTCGGCGGGGGGCTCCAATGAGCAGTTCTTC	CATSSAGGSNEQFF
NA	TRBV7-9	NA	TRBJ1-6	TGTGCCAGCAGCTTCGGAACGGGGTTTTATAATTCACCCCTCCACTTT	CASSFGTGFYNSPLHF
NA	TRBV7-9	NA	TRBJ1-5	TGTGCCAGCAGCGCGACCGGGACATCCCAATCGCCCCAGCATTTT	CASSATGTSQSPQHF
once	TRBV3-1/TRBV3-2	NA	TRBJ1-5	TGTGCCAGCAGCCAAGGGGGGGGCAATCAGCCCCAGCATTTT	CASSQGGGNQPQHF
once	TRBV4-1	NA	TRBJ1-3	TGCGCCAGCAGCCAAGATCGATGGACAGAACTCACCATATATTTT	CASSQDRWTELTIYF
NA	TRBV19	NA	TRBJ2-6	TGTGCCAGTAGAGGCCTAGCGAACTCGAGAGGGGCCAACGTCCTGACTTTC	CASRGLANSRGANVLTF
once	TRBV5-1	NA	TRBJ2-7	TGCGCCAGCAGCTTGGGCGGGACCCCCTACGAGCAGTACTTC	CASSLGGTPYEQYF
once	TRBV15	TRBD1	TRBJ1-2	TGTGCCACCAGCCGACGAGGACAGGGGAACTATGGCTACACCTTC	CATSRRGQGNYGYTF
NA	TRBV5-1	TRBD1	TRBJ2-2	TGCGCCAGCACCATCCCGGGGACAGGGGGGACCGGGGAGCTGTTTTTT	CASTIPGTGGTGELFF
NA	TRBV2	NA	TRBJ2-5	TGTGCCAGCAAAGTCTACAGGGTCCAAGAGACCCAGTACTTC	CASKVYRVQETQYF